The 12 T cell receptor beta chains below were found in one sample sequenced in a study of beta chain features in type 1 diabetes (dated by TCRdb to 2016 to 2018). The library came from the immunoSEQ multiplex PCR assay. The entire amount of isolated RNA was reverse transcribed using the High Capacity cDNA Reverse Transcription Kit, so the sequenced TCRB transcripts were expressed ones. TCRdb provides this immuneACCESS table in a form limited to in-frame rearrangements. Some clones are lacking; in checked studies, under half of them reflect an unresolved V gene, and why the rest are absent is not known. The sample table records under 900,000 clones; about a sixth of these occur just once. Jointly, the top ten make up roughly 0.025% of the sample. Sample: naive CD4+ T cells from blood. The sample's cell subset or site, from its label and the paper: true naive CD4+ T cells. The origin of the receptors is a woman aged 18-35 years in good health.

This chain connects TRBV7-6 to TRBJ2-1; TRBD1 is a possible D gene (6 bases). This CDR3 is built from 12 residues. Trimming cost V 4 bases and J 12 bases, with 13 bases left between them. The germline CDR1 and CDR2 sequences are SGHVS and FNYEAQ. The chain's CDR3 is CASSYDRSSQFF. The CDR3 DNA follows: TGTGCCAGCAGCTACGACAGGTCATCGCAGTTCTTC.

A few counts support this clone. The genes are TRBV28 and TRBJ1-4; a weak D match, TRBD1 (5 bases). The germline V gene encodes CDR1 MDHEN and CDR2 SYDVKM. The CDR3 is 14 amino acids. V lost 8 bases, J lost 6 bases, and 16 bases lay in between. CDR3 sequence reads: CASGSSGTDEKLFF. CDR3 in DNA: TGTGCCAGCGGGTCCTCCGGGACGGATGAAAAACTGTTTTTT.

This clone was seen only a few times. The rearrangement links TRBV27 to TRBJ2-6; D uncertain. The V end was cut by 5 bases, the J end by 0 bases, with 8 bases between. The germline CDR1 and CDR2 sequences are MNHEY and SMNVEV (reference sequence). The CDR3 spans 15 residues. The CDR3 sequence is CASSLTSSGANVLTF. In DNA form, the CDR3 reads TGTGCCAGCAGTCTGACATCCTCTGGGGCCAACGTCCTGACTTTC.

V and J are TRBV5-1 and TRBJ2-5, with 7 bases fitting TRBD2. The end of the DNA fits TRBJ2-7 better, so the J call may be wrong. Germline V gene lookup returns CDR1 SGHRS and CDR2 YFSETQ. The CDR3 sequence is 16 residues long. The CDR3 here is CASSLDGGSSSYEQYF. The CDR3 nucleotides read TGCGCCAGCAGCTTGGATGGCGGGAGTTCCTCCTACGAGCAGTACTTC.

Turning to this clone: A read error may produce the germline difference seen at one junction end. CDR3 region: CASSVDGNSYNKQFF. CDR3 coding DNA: TGTGCCAGCAGCGTAGACGGGAACTCCTACAATAAGCAGTTCTTC. The V call is TRBV9, the J call TRBJ2-1; the D gene is possibly TRBD2 (5 bases). CDR1 is SGDLS, CDR2 YYNGEE, per germline. The CDR3 runs to 15 residues.

The gene calls are TRBV4-3 and TRBJ2-7; 12 bases fit TRBD2. Trimming took 3 bases from V and 4 from J; bases not matched to a gene: 4. This CDR3 region has 15 residues. Germline V gene data show CDR1 as LGHNA and CDR2 as YSLEER. This chain's CDR3 is CASSHRLAGVYEQYF. CDR3 coding DNA: TGCGCCAGCAGCCACCGACTAGCGGGAGTTTACGAGCAGTACTTC.

This clone turned up a few times. The CDR3 nucleotides are TGCAGCGTAGGGATCACACTCGCAGACAATGAGCAGTTCTTC. It encodes CSVGITLADNEQFF. V is TRBV29-1 and J is TRBJ2-1; the D is unclear. The CDR3 length is 14 residues. V was shortened by 6 bases and J by 5 bases, with 17 bases between the two germline ends. The germline CDR1 and CDR2 sequences are SQVTM and ANQGSEA.

This clone was seen only a few times. This chain connects TRBV2 to TRBJ2-5; D is perhaps TRBD1 (6 bases). Germline V gene lookup returns CDR1 SNHLY and CDR2 FYNNEI. The CDR3 consists of 14 residues. V was trimmed by 6 bases and J by 7 bases, leaving 18 bases between them. This CDR3 is CASRGHGSFGTQYF. CDR3 sequence (DNA): TGTGCCAGCAGGGGACACGGCTCCTTTGGGACCCAGTACTTC. Complete variable domain (other parts from reference TRBV2 and TRBJ2-5): EPEVTQTPSHQVTQMGQEVILRCVPISNHLYFYWYRQILGQKVEFLVSFYNNEISEKSEIFDDQFSVERPDGSNFTLKIRSTKLEDSAMYFCASRGHGSFGTQYFGPGTRLLVL.

This chain connects TRBV9 to TRBJ2-1, with 13 nucleotides matching TRBD2. This CDR3 has 16 residues. From germline, CDR1 is SGDLS and CDR2 YYNGEE. The V segment lost 8 bases and the J segment 0 bases; nucleotides outside the gene matches: 5. CDR3 loop: CARELAGGPSYNEQFF. CDR3 in DNA: TGTGCCAGAGAACTAGCGGGAGGGCCCTCCTACAATGAGCAGTTCTTC. The full variable domain, completed using reference TRBV9 and TRBJ2-1, is DSGVTQTPKHLITATGQRVTLRCSPRSGDLSVYWYQQSLDQGLQFLIQYYNGEERAKGNILERFSAQQFPDLHSELNLSSLELGDSALYFCARELAGGPSYNEQFFGPGTRLTVL.

In its sample, this clone was seen a few times. The rearrangement links TRBV5-1 to TRBJ2-1; 8 bases agree with TRBD2. Trimming removed 3 bases from V and 6 bases from J; junction bases left unmatched: 8. The CDR3 extends over 15 amino acids. Germline V gene sequence: CDR1 SGHRS, CDR2 YFSETQ. The CDR3 here is CASSSTGTRGNEQFF. The CDR3 nucleotides read TGCGCCAGCAGCTCAACCGGGACTAGGGGCAATGAGCAGTTCTTC.

A few counts support this clone. The chain combines TRBV12-1 with TRBJ2-6. TRBV12-1 is labeled a pseudogene. CDR3 size: 14 residues. The CDR3 here is CASSTQGGANVLTF. CDR3 DNA: TGTGCCAGCAGCACACAAGGGGGGGCCAACGTCCTGACTTTC.

The rearrangement links TRBV4-3 to TRBJ2-1, with 8 bases lining up with TRBD2. J gave up 4 bases and V 0 bases, and 2 bases lay outside the gene matches. Germline V gene sequence: CDR1 LGHNA, CDR2 YSLEER. The CDR3 has 15 residues. In DNA form, the CDR3 reads TGCGCCAGCAGCCAAGATCGACTAGCGTACAATGAGCAGTTCTTC. Translated: CASSQDRLAYNEQFF.